These 3 T cell receptor beta chains share one sample of origin, sequenced in a study of cytomegalovirus exposure and HLA in healthy donors. Vbeta (60) and Jbeta (13) primers were used in the PCR. This table comes from immunoSEQ multiplex PCR, and its TCRdb copy is limited to in-frame clones, with some not included. The table shows 110,000 to 150,000 clones, with 75% to 80% occurring only once. The sample consisted of PBMCs. These receptors were collected from a woman aged 45-60 years in good health and CMV-seronegative.

The chain carries TRBV7-2 and TRBJ2-2; no firm D call. V gave up 6 bases and J gave up 0 bases, with 8 bases separating them. The CDR3 sequence is 14 residues long. Germline CDR1 SGHTA, CDR2 FQGNSA. The CDR3 spells CASRYLANTGELFF. CDR3 coding DNA: TGTGCCAGCAGATATCTAGCGAACACCGGGGAGCTGTTTTTT.

This clone was picked up one time. The chain joins TRBV9 to TRBJ2-7; 7 nucleotides agree with TRBD1. Germline V gives CDR1 SGDLS, CDR2 YYNGEE. Germline trimming cut 3 bases from V and 3 bases from J; bases unmatched to any gene: 3. This CDR3 region has 13 residues. This CDR3 is CASSDRDSYEQYF. CDR3 sequence (DNA): TGTGCCAGCAGCGATAGGGACAGCTACGAGCAGTACTTC. The variable domain in full, completed from reference TRBV9 and TRBJ2-7, reads DSGVTQTPKHLITATGQRVTLRCSPRSGDLSVYWYQQSLDQGLQFLIQYYNGEERAKGNILERFSAQQFPDLHSELNLSSLELGDSALYFCASSDRDSYEQYFGPGTRLTVT.

The chain is built from TRBV9 and TRBJ2-3; D is possibly TRBD1 (5 bases). The germline CDR1 and CDR2 sequences are SGDLS and YYNGEE. V was trimmed by 4 bases and J by 4 bases, leaving 22 bases between them. The CDR3 length is 17 residues. DNA for the CDR3: TGTGCCAGCAGCACTTCCAGGGAATTTTGGGTCGCAGATACGCAGTATTTT. It yields the protein CASSTSREFWVADTQYF.